The 28 T cell receptor beta chains below come from one sample, sequenced in a study of T-cell memory formation after mild COVID-19. One entry per CDR3 protein, called by TCRdb with MiXCR from the 5' RACE reads. The sample shows over 150,000 distinct CDR3 sequences, over 10% of them seen only once. The sequenced material came from PBMCs or a T cell subset sorted from them (not recorded which). Receptors originate from a man aged 18 to 29 who had mild COVID-19 (a few samples of this study predate the infection). Cell type and time point are not known.

The CDR3 coding sequence is TGCAGTGCTGTTTGGGGGGCGAACACTGAAGCTTTCTTT. Translated: CSAVWGANTEAFF. The chain combines TRBV20-1 with TRBJ1-1; D might be TRBD1 (6 bases). CDR1 and CDR2 from the germline V gene are DFQATT and SNEGSKA (reference sequence). This CDR3 has 13 residues. Trimming pared 5 bases from V and 1 base from J, leaving 11 bases between.

This clonotype was seen a handful of times. The chain employs TRBV4-3 and TRBJ2-2; no firm D call. Trimming took 5 bases from V and 5 from J, leaving 15 bases between them. Germline V gives CDR1 LGHNA, CDR2 YSLEER. CDR3 length: 15 amino acids. CDR3 in amino acids: CASSAQIAETGELFF. CDR3 nucleotides: TGCGCCAGCAGCGCACAAATCGCAGAAACCGGGGAGCTGTTTTTT.

For the CDR3, the DNA is TGCAGTGCTAGGAGAGGGGGCAGGGATACCTATGGCTACACCTTC. Protein product: CSARRGGRDTYGYTF. The chain recombines TRBV20-1 with TRBJ1-2, with 7 bases aligning to TRBD1. The germline V gene has CDR1 DFQATT and CDR2 SNEGSKA (reference sequence). The ends lost 3 bases at V and 4 bases at J; junction bases unmatched: 11. The CDR3 consists of 15 residues.

The chain links TRBV4-1 to TRBJ1-2; D remains unclear. Germline CDR1 and CDR2: MGHRA and YSYEKL. V was trimmed by 0 bases and J by 0 bases, leaving 17 bases between them. The CDR3 spans 18 residues. CDR3 sequence reads: CASSQDASSHPANYGYTF. Here the CDR3 DNA reads TGCGCCAGCAGCCAAGATGCAAGCAGCCATCCCGCTAACTATGGCTACACCTTC.

This clonotype was counted at least ten times. The chain carries TRBV6-2 or TRBV6-3 and TRBJ1-5; D perhaps matches TRBD1 (5 bases). CDR3 size: 14 residues. Per the germline V gene, CDR1 is MNHEY and CDR2 is SVGEGT. The V end was cut by 5 bases, the J end by 4 bases, with 12 bases between. The CDR3 loop is CASSPQGGNQPQHF. The CDR3 nucleotides are TGTGCCAGCAGTCCTCAGGGTGGGAATCAGCCCCAGCATTTT.

The rearrangement links TRBV4-3 to TRBJ1-2; D unresolved. V lost 1 base, J lost 4 bases, and 13 bases lay in between. Germline CDR1 and CDR2: LGHNA and YSLEER. This CDR3 region has 15 residues. CDR3 DNA sequence: TGCGCCAGCAGCCAAGCCGGAGGGCAGGCCTATGGCTACACCTTC. Translating gives CASSQAGGQAYGYTF.

V and J are TRBV7-8 and TRBJ1-1, with D uncertain. Trimming stripped 2 bases from V and 1 base from J, with 5 bases between. Germline CDR1 reads SGHVS; CDR2 reads FQNEAQ. The CDR3 runs 13 residues. CDR3 in amino acids: CASSLNQNTEAFF. CDR3 coding DNA: TGTGCCAGCAGCTTAAACCAGAACACTGAAGCTTTCTTT. Based on the CDR3 plus reference TRBV7-8 and TRBJ1-1, the full variable domain is GAGVSQSPRYKVAKRGQDVALRCDPISGHVSLFWYQQALGQGPEFLTYFQNEAQLDKSGLPSDRFFAERPEGSVSTLKIQRTQQEDSAVYLCASSLNQNTEAFFGQGTRLTVV.

The V gene is TRBV7-3, the J gene TRBJ2-1; TRBD1 matches 7 bases. With 5 bases clipped from V and 7 bases from J, the junction kept 14 bases outside the gene matches. The germline gives CDR1 SGHTA, CDR2 FQGTGA. CDR3 length: 16 residues. The CDR3 protein is CASSPRNRGRRNEQFF. In nucleotides, the CDR3 is TGTGCCAGCAGCCCGAGAAACAGGGGACGAAGGAATGAGCAGTTCTTC.

This clonotype was recorded a few times. The V call is TRBV29-1, the J call TRBJ2-6; D remains unclear. CDR1 is SQVTM, CDR2 ANQGSEA, per germline. The CDR3 has 13 amino acids. Trimming took off 3 bases at V and 2 bases at J, with 5 bases between the two ends. The CDR3 loop reads CSVEDAGANVLTF. The CDR3 DNA is TGCAGCGTTGAGGATGCTGGGGCCAACGTCCTGACTTTC.

This clonotype was picked up a small number of times. The chain recombines TRBV6-5 with TRBJ2-3; D possibly corresponds to TRBD2 (6 bases). V was shortened by 5 bases and J by 1 base, with 10 bases between the two germline ends. This CDR3 has 14 residues. Germline-derived CDR1 and CDR2 are MNHEY and SVGAGI. DNA of the CDR3: TGTGCCAGCAGTCAGGACTACCGCACAGATACGCAGTATTTT. This encodes CASSQDYRTDTQYF.

The table lists this clonotype with a few counts. The chain employs TRBV6-2 or TRBV6-3 and TRBJ2-1; TRBD1 matches 7 bases. This CDR3 spans 12 amino acids. Germline lookup yields CDR1 MNHEY and CDR2 SVGEGT. V gave up 10 bases and J gave up 9 bases; unmatched junction bases: 9. CDR3 nucleotide sequence: TGTGCCACCTCCGACAGGGTCTCTGAGCAGTTCTTC. It codes for CATSDRVSEQFF.

The chain joins TRBV6-5 to TRBJ2-3, with D hard to call. Germline loops: CDR1 MNHEY, CDR2 SVGAGI. V was shortened by 6 bases and J by 4 bases, with 11 bases between the two germline ends. The CDR3 has 13 residues. The CDR3 reads CASSLLFADTQYF. In nucleotides, the CDR3 is TGTGCCAGCAGCCTCCTGTTCGCAGATACGCAGTATTTT.

This chain joins TRBV18 and TRBJ2-1, with D uncertain. The CDR3 contains 14 residues. Trimming took off 5 bases at V and 5 bases at J, with 13 bases between the two ends. Germline lookup yields CDR1 KGHSH and CDR2 LQKENI. The CDR3: CASSSTGLDNEQFF. DNA of the CDR3: TGTGCCAGCTCATCGACCGGCTTGGACAATGAGCAGTTCTTC.

The sample holds a few counts of this clonotype. This chain links TRBV9 with TRBJ1-4; the D gene is possibly TRBD1 (5 bases). CDR3 length: 14 residues. Between the trimmed V and J ends, which lost 0 bases and 7 bases, there was a span of 10 bases. Looked up from germline, CDR1 is SGDLS and CDR2 is YYNGEE. The CDR3, as DNA: TGTGCCAGCAGCGTAGAGGGGTTCGGTGAAAAACTGTTTTTT. Encoded protein: CASSVEGFGEKLFF.

This clonotype was observed many times. The rearrangement joins TRBV5-1 to TRBJ2-4, with D hard to call. This CDR3 spans 13 amino acids. Trimming took off 0 bases at V and 7 bases at J, with 8 bases between the two ends. Germline CDR1 SGHRS, CDR2 YFSETQ. The CDR3 protein is CASSLGVRNIQYF. CDR3 in DNA: TGCGCCAGCAGCTTGGGAGTACGTAACATTCAGTACTTC.

This clonotype appeared a few times. The rearrangement joins TRBV25-1 to TRBJ2-2; TRBD1 might be the D (7 bases). There are 14 residues in the CDR3. Germline-derived CDR1 and CDR2 are MGHDK and SYGVNS. Between the trimmed V and J ends, which lost 5 bases and 7 bases, there was a span of 14 bases. CDR3 residues: CASSKEGAFGELFF. For the CDR3, the DNA is TGTGCCAGCAGTAAGGAGGGGGCGTTCGGGGAGCTGTTTTTT. Full variable domain (rest looked up from reference TRBV25-1 and TRBJ2-2): EADIYQTPRYLVIGTGKKITLECSQTMGHDKMYWYQQDPGMELHLIHYSYGVNSTEKGDLSSESTVSRIRTEHFPLTLESARPSHTSQYLCASSKEGAFGELFFGEGSRLTVL.

This chain links TRBV11-3 with TRBJ2-3, with 8 bases aligning to TRBD2. Unmatched junction bases numbered 9, after V lost 8 bases and J lost 2 bases. Germline assignment: CDR1 SGHNT and CDR2 YENEEA. This CDR3 comprises 15 residues. The CDR3 reads CASSREGSITDTQYF. The CDR3 DNA reads TGTGCCAGCTCTCGGGAGGGGTCCATCACAGATACGCAGTATTTT.

The J gene is TRBJ2-7, the V gene TRBV11-2; the D is unclear. Trimming took 5 bases from V and 1 from J, leaving 12 bases between them. This CDR3 has 14 amino acids. Germline V gene lookup returns CDR1 SGHAT and CDR2 FQNNGV. CDR3 sequence: CASSPTQLSYEQYF. CDR3 nucleotides: TGTGCCAGCAGCCCGACCCAGTTGTCCTACGAGCAGTACTTC.

About this clonotype: Sequence at one end of the junction differs from germline and may be a read error. The J gene is TRBJ2-2, the V gene TRBV7-7; D is perhaps TRBD1 (6 bases). This CDR3 has 14 amino acids. CDR1 SSHAT and CDR2 FNYEAQ come from the germline V gene (reference sequence). For the CDR3, the DNA is TGTGCTAGCAGGGGCCTATCGAACACCGGGGAGCTGTTTTTT. This codes for CASRGLSNTGELFF. Filled out from reference TRBV7-7 and TRBJ2-2, the complete variable domain reads GAGVSQSPRYKVTKRGQDVTLRCDPISSHATLYWYQQALGQGPEFLTYFNYEAQPDKSGLPSDRFSAERPEGSISTLTIQRTEQRDSAMYRCASRGLSNTGELFFGEGSRLTVL.

Concerning this clonotype itself: Possible read error: a much larger clone is one base away. This sequence joins TRBV7-8 and TRBJ2-5, with 7 positions matching TRBD2. The CDR3 contains 14 residues. CDR1 is SGHVS and CDR2 is FQNEAQ in the germline V gene. After removal of 1 base from V and 5 bases from J, the junction contained 4 bases not matched to a gene. CDR3 sequence: CASSLGGGMETQYF. In nucleotides, the CDR3 is TGTGCCAGCAGCTTAGGGGGGGGGATGGAGACCCAGTACTTC.

The V gene is TRBV6-4, the J gene TRBJ2-1, with D perhaps being TRBD1 or TRBD2 (7 bases each). The CDR3 length is 13 residues. Germline values: CDR1 MRHNA, CDR2 SNTAGT. The ends were cut back, 4 bases at V and 7 bases at J, with 11 bases in the middle. The CDR3 sequence: CASSVQGGNEQFF. The CDR3 DNA follows: TGTGCCAGCAGTGTCCAGGGGGGGAATGAGCAGTTCTTC.

This chain links TRBV19 with TRBJ1-3; D is uncertain. Between the trimmed V and J ends, which lost 3 bases and 5 bases, there was a span of 11 bases. The CDR3 runs 14 residues. The V gene's germline CDR1 is LNHDA and CDR2 SQIVND (reference sequence). DNA of the CDR3: TGTGCCAGTAGTATGGCGAATGGGAGAAACACCATATATTTT. Translating it yields CASSMANGRNTIYF.

This clonotype has a handful of counts. The rearrangement joins TRBV20-1 to TRBJ2-7; 10 bases are shared with TRBD1. There are 14 residues in the CDR3. After removal of 4 bases from V and 4 bases from J, the junction contained 7 bases not matched to a gene. From germline, CDR1 is DFQATT and CDR2 SNEGSKA (reference sequence). The CDR3 sequence: CSATPGTGAYEQYV. In DNA, the CDR3 is TGCAGTGCTACTCCCGGGACAGGGGCTTACGAGCAGTACGTC.

The chain is built from TRBV2 and TRBJ2-7; perhaps D is TRBD1 or TRBD2 (5 bases each). CDR3 length equals 14 residues. Germline V gives CDR1 SNHLY, CDR2 FYNNEI. V shed 6 bases and J shed 0 bases, with 12 bases lying between them. The CDR3 loop reads CASRGTLASYEQYF. DNA of the CDR3: TGTGCCAGCAGAGGGACGCTGGCCTCCTACGAGCAGTACTTC.

This clonotype was detected only a few times. The V call is TRBV20-1, the J call TRBJ2-3; 11 bases align to TRBD2. The junction had 10 bases not matched to a gene; V was cut back by 6 bases and J by 2 bases. The V gene's germline CDR1 is DFQATT and CDR2 SNEGSKA (reference sequence). This CDR3 comprises 16 residues. CDR3 DNA sequence: TGCAGTGCCCCGAAGACTAGCGGGGCTACCACAGATACGCAGTATTTT. It codes for CSAPKTSGATTDTQYF.

The V call is TRBV5-1, the J call TRBJ2-5, with a weak D call TRBD1 (5 bases). The CDR3 contains 16 residues. Per the germline V gene, CDR1 is SGHRS and CDR2 is YFSETQ. Between the trimmed V and J ends, which lost 0 bases and 1 base, there was a span of 13 bases. The CDR3 protein is CASSLAQGSSQETQYF. The CDR3 DNA is TGCGCCAGCAGCTTGGCCCAGGGTAGCAGCCAAGAGACCCAGTACTTC.

This clonotype was seen only a few times. The CDR3 DNA reads as TGTGCCAGCAAAGTCAGGGGTGGCGACGAGCAGTACTTC. Translated, it gives CASKVRGGDEQYF. The rearrangement joins TRBV2 to TRBJ2-7, with a tentative D call TRBD1 (6 bases). Germline lookup yields CDR1 SNHLY and CDR2 FYNNEI. This CDR3 has 13 amino acids. Between the trimmed V and J ends, which lost 7 bases and 5 bases, there was a span of 15 bases.

This clonotype was observed a handful of times. This chain links TRBV7-2 with TRBJ2-7; no clear D gene. V was cut by 6 bases and J by 0 bases, with 12 bases left in between. CDR1 and CDR2 (germline): SGHTA, FQGNSA. This CDR3 is built from 14 residues. The CDR3 loop is CASSIKLGSYEQYF. The DNA for the CDR3 is TGTGCCAGCAGTATTAAACTGGGCTCCTACGAGCAGTACTTC.